Listed here are 30 T cell receptor beta chains from one sample, sequenced in a study of T cell repertoires in cytomegalovirus infection. Using its own MiXCR run on the reads, TCRdb lists one record per CDR3 protein. Of roughly 240,000 distinct CDR3 sequences detected, 6.5% appear once; the ten largest clones hold roughly 6%. The sequenced sample was PBMCs. These receptors came from a human donor in good health (CMV status not recorded). Some clones in this sample may be carry-over from other donors' samples.

This clonotype appeared many times. The chain recombines TRBV7-8 with TRBJ1-2, with 9 positions matching TRBD1. The V gene end was trimmed by 2 bases and the J gene end by 2 bases; junction bases not matched to a gene: 9. The CDR3 has 17 amino acids. Germline CDR1 and CDR2: SGHVS and FQNEAQ. The CDR3 here is CASSLTTTGTGNYGYTF. DNA of the CDR3: TGTGCCAGCAGCTTAACTACGACCGGGACAGGGAACTATGGCTACACCTTC.

In its sample, this clonotype was seen many times. The J gene is TRBJ1-2, the V gene TRBV6-5; unclear D gene. Per germline, CDR1 MNHEY and CDR2 SVGAGI. V dropped 2 bases and J dropped 3 bases, with 16 bases sitting between them. The CDR3 extends over 16 amino acids. The CDR3 DNA reads as TGTGCCAGCAGTTACGGCCCAAGCGACGGATACTATGGCTACACCTTC. As protein: CASSYGPSDGYYGYTF.

This clonotype was picked up many times. The V gene is TRBV12-3 or TRBV12-4, the J gene TRBJ1-3; D is perhaps TRBD1 (6 bases). There are 14 residues in the CDR3. V lost 3 bases and J lost 4, with 10 bases in between. In DNA, the CDR3 is TGTGCCAGCAGTTTGGGGGGGCTCGGAAACACCATATATTTT. Protein product: CASSLGGLGNTIYF.

This clonotype was found many times. The chain links TRBV19 to TRBJ1-5; no definite D call. V gave up 3 bases and J gave up 3 bases, with 9 bases separating them. CDR3 length: 14 residues. From germline, CDR1 is LNHDA and CDR2 SQIVND (reference sequence). CDR3 residues: CASSIWRANQPQHF. The CDR3 DNA reads TGTGCCAGTAGTATTTGGAGGGCCAATCAGCCCCAGCATTTT.

The chain combines TRBV29-1 with TRBJ1-1; 11 nucleotides agree with TRBD1. The germline V gene has CDR1 SQVTM and CDR2 ANQGSEA. CDR3 length equals 15 residues. V shed 4 bases and J 1 base; nucleotides not matched to a gene: 5. CDR3 sequence reads: CSVAPGQGGNTEAFF. As DNA, the CDR3 is TGCAGCGTTGCGCCGGGACAGGGGGGGAACACTGAAGCTTTCTTT.

Concerning this clonotype: Compared with germline, one end of the junction differs, possibly owing to a read error. The chain has TRBV5-5 and TRBJ1-2, with D maybe TRBD1 (6 bases). CDR3 size: 12 residues. CDR1 SGHKS and CDR2 YYEKEE come from the germline V gene (reference sequence). The CDR3 spells CASNLDGGRDNF. In DNA form, the CDR3 reads TGTGCCAGCAACTTGGATGGGGGCCGGGACAACTTC.

This clonotype was counted many times. This chain connects TRBV5-5 to TRBJ1-1; D may be TRBD1 (6 bases). This CDR3 has 16 amino acids. Trimming removed 2 bases from V and 4 bases from J, with 18 bases in between. Looked up from germline, CDR1 is SGHKS and CDR2 is YYEKEE (reference sequence). CDR3 sequence (DNA): TGTGCCAGCAGCTTTACTGGGACACCTCTGACCACTGAAGCTTTCTTT. It translates to CASSFTGTPLTTEAFF.

This clonotype was seen many times. The J gene is TRBJ2-3, the V gene TRBV29-1, with unresolved D. Germline loops: CDR1 SQVTM, CDR2 ANQGSEA. The CDR3 has 14 amino acids. The germline V and J ends were trimmed by 6 bases and 0 bases, with 13 bases remaining between them. CDR3 coding DNA: TGCAGCGTATCCCCAGCGACTAGCACAGATACGCAGTATTTT. Translation: CSVSPATSTDTQYF.

The table lists this clonotype with many counts. The chain has TRBV20-1 and TRBJ2-1; tentative D call: TRBD2 (5 bases). Germline V CDR1 and CDR2: DFQATT, SNEGSKA (reference sequence). This CDR3 is built from 11 residues. V lost 6 bases and J 9 bases, leaving 12 bases between the germline ends. The CDR3 DNA follows: TGCAGTGCCAGGAAAGCGGTTGAGCAGTTCTTC. Translated: CSARKAVEQFF.

This clonotype was detected ten times or more. The rearrangement uses TRBV4-2 and TRBJ1-1; tentatively, D is TRBD1 (6 bases). V lost 0 bases and J 5 bases, leaving 16 bases between the germline ends. The CDR3 totals 16 residues. The germline V gene has CDR1 LGHNA and CDR2 YNFKEQ. The CDR3 DNA sequence: TGTGCCAGCAGCCAAGACGGTCCCGGGGGGCGGACTGAAGCTTTCTTT. It translates to CASSQDGPGGRTEAFF.

Ten or more counts support this clonotype. V usage is TRBV4-2 and J usage is TRBJ1-1; no definite D call. Germline V gene data show CDR1 as LGHNA and CDR2 as YNFKEQ. The CDR3 contains 15 residues. V was pared by 1 base and J by 5 bases, with 14 bases between. The CDR3, as DNA: TGTGCCAGCAGCCAAGCTGGCACCCGGGAAACTGAAGCTTTCTTT. Protein: CASSQAGTRETEAFF.

This clonotype was counted ten times or more. The gene calls are TRBV7-2 and TRBJ2-4; D tentatively reads TRBD1 or TRBD2 (5 bases each). V was pared by 5 bases and J by 0 bases, with 11 bases between. Germline V lookup: CDR1 SGHTA, CDR2 FQGNSA. The CDR3 totals 15 residues. The CDR3 region has the DNA TGTGCCAGCAGCATCGAGGGGTTAGCCAAAAACATTCAGTACTTC. Amino acids: CASSIEGLAKNIQYF.

This clonotype was seen a handful of times. The gene calls are TRBV20-1 and TRBJ1-5; D is undetermined. The germline V and J ends were trimmed by 6 bases and 7 bases, with 4 bases remaining between them. Germline CDR1 and CDR2: DFQATT and SNEGSKA (reference sequence). The CDR3 covers 9 residues. This CDR3 reads CSAGQPQHF. The CDR3 DNA follows: TGCAGTGCAGGGCAGCCCCAGCATTTT.

This clonotype was found many times. This rearrangement joins TRBV20-1 to TRBJ2-1; D is unclear. The CDR3 covers 12 residues. Germline V gene lookup returns CDR1 DFQATT and CDR2 SNEGSKA (reference sequence). Trimming shortened V by 2 bases and J by 3 bases, and 5 bases separated the two germline ends. Here the CDR3 reads CSARKDYNEQFF. The DNA for the CDR3 is TGCAGTGCTAGAAAGGACTACAATGAGCAGTTCTTC.

This clonotype showed up many times. The rearrangement links TRBV20-1 to TRBJ2-1, with D unresolved. The V and J ends lost 4 bases and 6 bases respectively, with 10 bases between them. The CDR3 totals 12 residues. Germline V lookup: CDR1 DFQATT, CDR2 SNEGSKA (reference sequence). This CDR3 reads CSATVDPNEQFF. Here the CDR3 DNA reads TGCAGTGCTACTGTCGATCCCAATGAGCAGTTCTTC.

This clonotype appeared many times. This chain connects TRBV20-1 to TRBJ1-4, with TRBD1 matching over 7 bases. With V trimmed by 0 bases and J by 13 bases, 8 bases remained unmatched. From germline, CDR1 is DFQATT and CDR2 SNEGSKA (reference sequence). The CDR3 consists of 13 residues. The CDR3 DNA reads as TGCAGTGCTAGAGATAAGGGGGCGCCGCGACTGTTTTTT. This gives the protein CSARDKGAPRLFF.

At least ten counts were recorded for this clonotype. The chain employs TRBV29-1 and TRBJ1-2; TRBD1 matches 9 bases. The CDR3 consists of 13 residues. Germline-derived CDR1 and CDR2 are SQVTM and ANQGSEA. J gave up 5 bases and V 3 bases, and 4 bases lay outside the gene matches. CDR3 sequence (DNA): TGCAGCGTTGATCCCGGGACAGGGTATGGCTACACCTTC. Protein: CSVDPGTGYGYTF.

This clonotype has ten or more counts. The CDR3 region is CASSRSGAEAFF. For the CDR3, the DNA is TGTGCCAGCAGCCGTTCCGGGGCTGAAGCTTTCTTT. The chain links TRBV12-3 or TRBV12-4 to TRBJ1-1; D not resolved. Trimming cost V 6 bases and J 6 bases, with 11 bases left between them. This CDR3 region has 12 residues.

Comments on this clonotype: A read error is likely, as this CDR3 ends without the conserved phenylalanine or tryptophan. The V and J genes are TRBV12-3 or TRBV12-4 and TRBJ1-6; D is undetermined. The CDR3 contains 14 residues. Trimming took 3 bases from V and 13 from J, leaving 16 bases between them. CDR3 residues: CASSLRPQSVPLHL. The CDR3 nucleotides are TGTGCCAGCAGTTTGAGGCCGCAGTCTGTCCCCCTCCACCTT.

This clonotype was seen ten or more times. The chain joins TRBV18 to TRBJ1-2, with D uncertain. Per germline, CDR1 KGHSH and CDR2 LQKENI. The CDR3 is 14 amino acids. V gave up 1 base and J gave up 2 bases, with 8 bases separating them. The CDR3 region has the DNA TGTGCCAGCTCACCACGGGAGTTGAACTATGGCTACACCTTC. Protein: CASSPRELNYGYTF.

There are many counts of this clonotype. This sequence joins TRBV6-6 and TRBJ1-2, with 11 bases fitting TRBD1. Germline values: CDR1 MNHNY, CDR2 SVGAGI (reference sequence). The CDR3 covers 15 residues. V trimming: 6 bases; J trimming: 7 bases; junction bases outside the gene matches: 10. The CDR3 loop reads CASSLDRGREAGYTF. CDR3 nucleotides: TGTGCCAGCAGCCTGGACAGGGGGCGCGAGGCTGGCTACACCTTC.

This clonotype came up many times. This chain connects TRBV15 to TRBJ1-2; D possibly corresponds to TRBD1 (5 bases). V lost 0 bases and J 2 bases, leaving 19 bases between the germline ends. The germline CDR1 and CDR2 sequences are LNHNV and YYDKDF (reference sequence). CDR3 length: 18 amino acids. CDR3 loop: CATSRERGPSGANYGYTF. CDR3 DNA sequence: TGTGCCACCAGCAGAGAAAGGGGACCGTCCGGAGCCAACTATGGCTACACCTTC. Full variable domain (rest looked up from reference TRBV15 and TRBJ1-2): DAMVIQNPRYQVTQFGKPVTLSCSQTLNHNVMYWYQQKSSQAPKLLFHYYDKDFNNEADTPDNFQSRRPNTSFCFLDIRSPGLGDTAMYLCATSRERGPSGANYGYTFGSGTRLTVV.

This clonotype was seen ten or more times. J is TRBJ1-4 and V is TRBV7-9; 7 bases align to TRBD1. CDR1 and CDR2 from the germline V gene are SEHNR and FQNEAQ (reference sequence). CDR3 size: 15 residues. The ends lost 6 bases at V and 7 bases at J; junction bases unmatched: 11. CDR3 sequence (DNA): TGTGCCAGCAGGAGGCTCCAGGGGGTGGGTGAAAAACTGTTTTTT. Residues: CASRRLQGVGEKLFF.

This clonotype was counted ten times or more. The chain uses TRBV18 and TRBJ2-1, with TRBD2 as a possible D gene (5 bases). CDR1 is KGHSH and CDR2 is LQKENI in the germline V gene. The CDR3 consists of 14 residues. Trimming removed 0 bases at V and 3 bases at J, with 6 bases between. CDR3 sequence reads: CASSPPEDYNEQFF. DNA for the CDR3: TGTGCCAGCTCACCACCGGAGGACTACAATGAGCAGTTCTTC.

Many counts were recorded for this clonotype. CDR3 in DNA: TGTGCCAGCAGCTTGCGGGAAGCGGGGAATCAGCCCCAGCATTTT. Protein: CASSLREAGNQPQHF. The rearrangement joins TRBV7-2 to TRBJ1-5; D ambiguous. The CDR3 consists of 15 residues. V was pared by 3 bases and J by 4 bases, with 13 bases between. The germline V gene has CDR1 SGHTA and CDR2 FQGNSA.

This clonotype was counted ten times or more. As DNA, the CDR3 is TGTGCCAGCAGCTTACCGGGGGACGAGCAGTTCTTC. This gives the protein CASSLPGDEQFF. V usage is TRBV7-9 and J usage is TRBJ2-1; tentative D call: TRBD2 (6 bases). Germline CDR1 reads SEHNR; CDR2 reads FQNEAQ (reference sequence). The germline V and J ends were trimmed by 2 bases and 10 bases, with 9 bases remaining between them. CDR3 size: 12 residues.

This clonotype has just a few counts. This rearrangement joins TRBV25-1 to TRBJ2-4; possibly TRBD2 for D (6 bases). The CDR3 runs 20 residues. Germline V lookup: CDR1 MGHDK, CDR2 SYGVNS. The V end was cut by 3 bases, the J end by 0 bases, with 24 bases between. The CDR3 DNA reads as TGTGCCAGCAGTGATCCCCGGGGAGGCCGGAAAGATCTAGCCAAAAACATTCAGTACTTC. Its translation is CASSDPRGGRKDLAKNIQYF.

This clonotype came up many times. The chain carries TRBV7-2 and TRBJ2-3; 12 nucleotides align to TRBD2. The V segment lost 2 bases and the J segment 0 bases; nucleotides outside the gene matches: 3. Germline CDR1 is SGHTA and CDR2 is FQGNSA. This CDR3 contains 17 residues. The CDR3 DNA reads as TGTGCCAGCAGCTTACGTCTAGCGGGGGGGAGCACAGATACGCAGTATTTT. Encoded protein: CASSLRLAGGSTDTQYF.

This clonotype was recorded at least ten times. V and J are TRBV6-5 and TRBJ2-6; D unclear. The CDR3 is 18 residues long. Germline V gene data show CDR1 as MNHEY and CDR2 as SVGAGI. V lost 2 bases to trimming and J lost 4 bases, with 18 bases between them. Written as DNA, the CDR3 is TGTGCCAGCAGTTACGATGAGTTACATCGGTCAGGGGCCAACGTCCTGACTTTC. It codes for CASSYDELHRSGANVLTF.

This clonotype has more than one count but fewer than ten. The V call is TRBV7-9, the J call TRBJ1-1, with D possibly matching TRBD1 (5 bases). The CDR3 has 13 amino acids. Germline V gives CDR1 SEHNR, CDR2 FQNEAQ (reference sequence). Trimming took off 5 bases at V and 6 bases at J, with 13 bases between the two ends. The CDR3 coding sequence is TGTGCCAGCAGCGAGTATGGACAACCTGAAGCTTTCTTT. It encodes CASSEYGQPEAFF.